The next 4 T cell receptor beta chains were all read from a single sample in a study of blood T cells in healthy people across ages. A sample-barcoded 5' primer and a J-beta primer mix were used in a second PCR of roughly 6 to 11 cycles. TCRdb called the 5' RACE reads again in MiXCR, with one record for every CDR3 protein. The table shows more than 650,000 distinct CDR3 sequences, with 22% occurring only once. The sequenced sample was blood. Every receptor here comes from a man in his 70s in good health.

This clonotype was detected only a few times. This chain uses TRBV3-1 with TRBJ2-1, with unresolved D. Trimming removed 0 bases from V and 11 bases from J, with 14 bases in between. Germline V gene sequence: CDR1 LGHDT, CDR2 YNNKEL (reference sequence). The CDR3 loop spans 14 amino acids. CDR3 loop: CASSQDYASPKQFF. CDR3 nucleotide sequence: TGTGCCAGCAGCCAAGATTACGCCTCCCCAAAGCAGTTCTTC.

The chain is built from TRBV7-9 and TRBJ2-7, with unresolved D. The germline CDR1 and CDR2 sequences are SEHNR and FQNEAQ (reference sequence). Trimming took 1 base from V and 8 from J, leaving 12 bases between them. This CDR3 spans 13 amino acids. The CDR3 nucleotides read TGTGCCAGCAGCTTAGACCCTTTGGTTAAGCAGTACTTC. Residues: CASSLDPLVKQYF.

This clonotype has only a few counts. The rearrangement joins TRBV5-5 to TRBJ1-4; no definite D call. Germline assignment: CDR1 SGHKS and CDR2 YYEKEE (reference sequence). V dropped 3 bases and J dropped 7 bases, with 13 bases sitting between them. This CDR3 comprises 14 residues. Here the CDR3 DNA reads TGTGCCAGCAGCTGGGCGGGTGAAGGTGAAAAACTGTTTTTT. Translating gives CASSWAGEGEKLFF.

As to this clonotype: A single base separates this from a much larger clone, so it may be a read error. J is TRBJ2-4 and V is TRBV20-1, with D perhaps matching TRBD1 or TRBD2 (5 bases each). Germline CDR1 DFQATT, CDR2 SNEGSKA (reference sequence). This CDR3 spans 14 amino acids. Written as DNA, the CDR3 is TGCAGTGCTAGACTCGGGGCGATAGGGAACATTCAGCACTTC. Its protein is CSARLGAIGNIQHF.